The 22 T cell receptor beta chains presented below share a single source sample, sequenced in a study of HIV-infected patients and healthy controls (dated by TCRdb to about 2014). Receptor libraries were prepared by 5' RACE. This sample was sequenced with an Illumina MiSeq. About 470 ng RNA was reverse transcribed with SuperScript III using primers against the alpha and beta constant regions. Separate alpha and beta chain libraries were made by chain-specific third strand synthesis with multiplexing indices. TCRdb reprocessing: public reads trimmed at Q25 with fastp, clones called with MiXCR, in-frame beta chains kept. Each entry merges the rows of one CDR3 protein and shows their most common DNA and genes. The sample contains approximately 8,700 distinct CDR3 sequences, 8% to 9.5% of them found a single time. The top ten clones comprise about 20% of the sample. The study collected follow-up blood from HIV-infected patients roughly three months, about 14 weeks, after antiretroviral therapy began. Whole blood was used without fractionating the cells, so the repertoire represented all peripheral T cells without sorting.

Material: blood, obtained during antiretroviral therapy. These receptors originate from an adult with HIV infection.

This clonotype was seen only a few times. This chain uses TRBV9 with TRBJ2-3; a possible D gene is TRBD2 (6 bases). The CDR3 covers 15 residues. Germline V lookup: CDR1 SGDLS, CDR2 YYNGEE. V lost 0 bases to trimming and J lost 0 bases, with 8 bases between them. The CDR3 sequence is CASSVVGTSTDTQYF. In DNA, the CDR3 is TGTGCCAGCAGCGTAGTAGGGACTAGCACAGATACGCAGTATTTT.

In this sample, this clonotype turned up many times. The rearrangement uses TRBV7-2 and TRBJ2-5; D unresolved. The CDR3 totals 15 residues. Germline V gives CDR1 SGHTA, CDR2 FQGNSA. V was cut by 1 base and J by 0 bases, with 9 bases left in between. CDR3 protein: CASSLGSWYQETQYF. CDR3 DNA: TGTGCCAGCAGCTTAGGATCCTGGTACCAAGAGACCCAGTACTTC.

This chain uses TRBV20-1 with TRBJ1-3, with unresolved D. Germline CDR1 reads DFQATT; CDR2 reads SNEGSKA (reference sequence). The CDR3 has 14 amino acids. Trimming pared 6 bases from V and 3 bases from J, leaving 15 bases between. The CDR3 DNA reads as TGCAGTGCCGGGGTGGATGGGTATGGAAACACCATATATTTT. It codes for CSAGVDGYGNTIYF.

In this sample, this clonotype is medium-sized. This chain connects TRBV14 to TRBJ1-1, with 12 nucleotides matching TRBD1. V was clipped by 2 bases and J by 1 base; unmatched bases: 8. Germline CDR1 reads SGHDN; CDR2 reads FVKESK. The CDR3 is made up of 18 amino acids. The CDR3 spells CASSQSGQGAFWNTEAFF. CDR3 nucleotides: TGTGCCAGCAGCCAATCGGGACAGGGGGCATTTTGGAACACTGAAGCTTTCTTT.

By share, this clonotype counts as medium-sized. The chain carries TRBV12-3 or TRBV12-4 and TRBJ1-1, with a weak D call TRBD1 (5 bases). V lost 7 bases to trimming and J lost 4 bases, with 13 bases between them. The CDR3 contains 13 residues. The CDR3 loop is CASTPDRRTEAFF. The CDR3 nucleotides are TGTGCCAGCACCCCAGACAGACGCACTGAAGCTTTCTTT.

This clonotype is deemed medium-sized. The V gene is TRBV5-1, the J gene TRBJ2-3, with D perhaps assigned TRBD1 or TRBD2 (6 bases each). V shed 4 bases and J shed 5 bases, with 20 bases lying between them. The germline V gene encodes CDR1 SGHRS and CDR2 YFSETQ. The CDR3 spans 16 residues. The CDR3 bases are TGCGCCAGCAGCAAGGAGGGAACACAGGGCATAGATACGCAGTATTTT. This translates into CASSKEGTQGIDTQYF.

At least ten counts were recorded for this clonotype. The rearrangement uses TRBV5-4 and TRBJ2-3, with 7 bases that match TRBD2. The CDR3 contains 18 residues. The J segment lost 0 bases and the V segment lost 0 bases, leaving 10 bases of the junction unmatched. Per germline, CDR1 SGHNT and CDR2 YYREEE (reference sequence). CDR3 protein: CASSLGRGRASSTDTQYF. CDR3 DNA sequence: TGTGCCAGCAGCTTGGGGCGCGGGAGAGCCTCTAGCACAGATACGCAGTATTTT.

Judged by abundance, this clonotype is medium-sized. V gene TRBV14 combines with J gene TRBJ2-2; 7 bases line up with TRBD1. Germline V gene sequence: CDR1 SGHDN, CDR2 FVKESK. Trimming at V came to 4 bases and at J to 6 bases, leaving 5 bases not matched to a gene. This CDR3 is 14 amino acids long. This chain's CDR3 is CASSLRQGSGELFF. The CDR3 nucleotides read TGTGCCAGCAGCCTAAGACAGGGTTCCGGGGAGCTGTTTTTT.

This clonotype was counted at least ten times. The chain carries TRBV11-2 and TRBJ2-7; a weak D match, TRBD2 (5 bases). This CDR3 has 13 residues. V shed 1 base and J shed 3 bases, with 7 bases lying between them. Germline CDR1 SGHAT, CDR2 FQNNGV. For the CDR3, the DNA is TGTGCCAGCAGCTTAGCAGCGGTCTACGAGCAGTACTTC. Its protein product is CASSLAAVYEQYF.

This clonotype was seen at least ten times. V is TRBV7-2 and J is TRBJ2-7; D might be TRBD1 (5 bases). Per germline, CDR1 SGHTA and CDR2 FQGNSA. Trimming shortened V by 5 bases and J by 4 bases, and 18 bases separated the two germline ends. The CDR3 extends over 15 amino acids. Here the CDR3 reads CASSINPGQIYEQYV. In nucleotides, the CDR3 is TGTGCCAGCAGCATAAATCCCGGACAAATTTACGAGCAGTACGTC.

At least ten counts were recorded for this clonotype. The chain recombines TRBV6-5 with TRBJ2-7; 11 nucleotides match TRBD2. The ends lost 4 bases at V and 4 bases at J; junction bases unmatched: 6. The germline V gene encodes CDR1 MNHEY and CDR2 SVGAGI. CDR3 length: 15 amino acids. The CDR3 loop is CASSSIAGGQYEQYF. Here the CDR3 DNA reads TGTGCCAGCAGTTCAATAGCGGGAGGGCAGTACGAGCAGTACTTC.

This clonotype is medium-sized. The rearrangement uses TRBV29-1 and TRBJ2-5, with D unclear. Germline values: CDR1 SQVTM, CDR2 ANQGSEA. Trimming shortened V by 1 base and J by 4 bases, and 25 bases separated the two germline ends. The CDR3 extends over 18 amino acids. The CDR3 is CSVEVLGNAWDQPETQYF. CDR3 sequence (DNA): TGCAGCGTTGAAGTTTTGGGGAATGCGTGGGATCAGCCAGAGACCCAGTACTTC.

The chain recombines TRBV2 with TRBJ1-6; D unresolved. The CDR3 has 16 amino acids. With 2 bases removed from V and 7 bases from J, the gap between germline ends came to 15 bases. Germline CDR1 and CDR2: SNHLY and FYNNEI. This chain's CDR3 is CASSERTQAPNSPLHF. Here the CDR3 DNA reads TGTGCCAGCAGTGAACGCACGCAGGCCCCCAATTCACCCCTCCACTTT.

This clonotype occurred many times. This chain links TRBV19 with TRBJ1-4; a weak D match, TRBD1 (5 bases). The germline V and J ends were trimmed by 3 bases and 0 bases, with 8 bases remaining between them. The CDR3 runs to 15 residues. Germline-derived CDR1 and CDR2 are LNHDA and SQIVND (reference sequence). CDR3 in amino acids: CASSIATATNEKLFF. The CDR3 nucleotides are TGTGCCAGTAGTATTGCGACAGCAACTAATGAAAAACTGTTTTTT.

In this sample, this clonotype turned up many times. The CDR3 end shows no conserved phenylalanine or tryptophan, and so a read error is likely. The DNA is left out, because the CDR3 cannot be placed on it with certainty; the CDR3 is given as TCRdb lists it. The chain carries TRBV12-3 or TRBV12-4 and TRBJ1-1; the DNA was not used to check the table's D call, TRBD1. 9 amino acids form the CDR3, both terminal residues included. Here the CDR3 reads CASTPNGGL.

Ten or more counts support this clonotype. The genes are TRBV7-9 and TRBJ1-4; a possible D gene is TRBD1 (6 bases). Trimming removed 5 bases from V and 4 bases from J, with 14 bases in between. Looked up from germline, CDR1 is SEHNR and CDR2 is FQNEAQ (reference sequence). The CDR3 consists of 15 residues. This CDR3 is CASSPPGAGNEKLFF. The CDR3 DNA is TGTGCCAGCAGCCCCCCGGGGGCTGGTAATGAAAAACTGTTTTTT.

V gene TRBV3-1 combines with J gene TRBJ2-5; 8 positions match TRBD2. CDR1 and CDR2 from the germline V gene are LGHDT and YNNKEL (reference sequence). The CDR3 runs to 19 residues. The V segment lost 0 bases and the J segment 1 base; nucleotides outside the gene matches: 13. In DNA, the CDR3 is TGTGCCAGCAGCCAAGAGATGGGACGGACTAGCAGGGTCCAAGAGACCCAGTACTTC. Residues: CASSQEMGRTSRVQETQYF.

This clonotype was found many times. The chain recombines TRBV6-2 or TRBV6-3 with TRBJ1-5; weak D call: TRBD1 (5 bases). This CDR3 contains 12 residues. Trimming removed 6 bases from V and 4 bases from J, with 7 bases in between. The germline V gene has CDR1 MNHEY and CDR2 SVGEGT. CDR3 sequence (DNA): TGTGCCAGCAGAGGGGCGAATCAGCCCCAGCATTTT. This encodes CASRGANQPQHF.

There are a few counts of this clonotype. This chain joins TRBV10-3 and TRBJ2-2; perhaps TRBD1 as D (5 bases). Germline V lookup: CDR1 ENHRY, CDR2 SYGVKD. V was trimmed by 0 bases and J by 9 bases, leaving 23 bases between them. The CDR3 has 18 residues. CDR3 DNA: TGTGCCATCAGTGAGTCATCAGCCGGGTTGACAGTTGACCGGGAGCTGTTTTTT. Translation gives CAISESSAGLTVDRELFF.

This clonotype was found many times. V is TRBV19 and J is TRBJ1-3; D gene uncertain. The germline V gene has CDR1 LNHDA and CDR2 SQIVND (reference sequence). V was cut by 6 bases and J by 4 bases, with 19 bases left in between. This CDR3 is 16 amino acids long. The CDR3 DNA reads TGTGCCAGTAGCACCAGAGCGGGGATATTCGGAAACACCATATATTTT. It is translated as CASSTRAGIFGNTIYF.

This clonotype was picked up many times. The gene calls are TRBV9 and TRBJ2-7; 10 bases line up with TRBD2. V trimming: 2 bases; J trimming: 3 bases; junction bases outside the gene matches: 5. CDR1 SGDLS and CDR2 YYNGEE come from the germline V gene. The length of the CDR3 is 15 residues. This CDR3 reads CASSVSGLAVYEQYF. The CDR3 DNA reads TGTGCCAGCAGCGTGTCCGGACTAGCGGTCTACGAGCAGTACTTC.

This clonotype appeared many times. The chain has TRBV23-1 and TRBJ1-2, with TRBD1 matching 8 bases. TRBV23-1 is annotated as an ORF whose role is uncertain. Trimming took 2 bases from V and 5 from J; bases not matched to a gene: 22. The CDR3 totals 20 residues. The CDR3 region is CASSQIRWDRRPQPPYGYTF. CDR3 sequence (DNA): TGCGCCAGCAGTCAAATCCGGTGGGACAGGCGACCGCAACCGCCTTATGGCTACACCTTC.